The table lists the clone carrying this T cell receptor beta chain with a count of one. Antigen specificity is unknown. Other DNA sequences in the same sample also yield this CDR3. This entry is derived from a study of shared clonotypes between healthy human individuals. About the study: A few men and a couple of women, aged 18 to 49, were donors.

Findings and limits, study-wide: Between a handful of donors, naive CD4 clonotypes were shared at a level of around 5.1%.

Subsets obtained from CD4+ cells comprised CD45RA+ naive and CD45RA-negative memory cells. Per sorted-subset replicate PCR, input was approximately 0.2 ug DNA, representing 30,000 to 35,000 T cell genomes. This table comes from immunoSEQ multiplex PCR, and its TCRdb copy is limited to in-frame clones, with some not included. In the table there are a few million clones, approximately 96% of which are singletons. This TCR was recovered from a man younger than 35 in good health. Sequencing was performed on naive CD4+ T cells sorted from blood. Stated subset: CD45RA+ positively selected.

Here the CDR3 reads CASSTTSGSYEQYF. The CDR3 DNA is TGCGCCAGCAGTACTACTAGCGGCTCCTACGAGCAGTACTTC. The chain recombines TRBV5-1 with TRBJ2-7; 8 bases are a match to TRBD2. The V and J ends lost 5 bases and 0 bases, in that order; junction bases with no gene match: 4. The CDR3 has 14 amino acids. Germline CDR1 is SGHRS and CDR2 is YFSETQ.